Described below is a single TCR beta chain sequence and its context. No cognate antigen has been identified for it. Base quality data are lacking; no much larger clone is found one base away. This entry belongs to a study of follicular helper T cells after annual influenza vaccination (dated 2017 in TCRdb). Looking at the study overall: Blood was drawn on days 0, 7 and 28 after each seasonal influenza vaccination. Some subjects were followed across successive annual vaccinations spanning the 2013-2014, 2014-2015 and 2015-2016 seasons to study recall of cTfh clones. One week after vaccination, a second recruited cohort of more than nine subjects (Table S1) displayed a similar ICOS+CD38+ cTfh response. Six subjects had multi-year samples: four covered two vaccination seasons and two covered three seasons. The 2013-2014 samples were cryopreserved, while the 2015 samples were processed right after collection. The paper as a whole reports these results and caveats: Because only about 10-23% of the analyzed cells gave productive TCRB sequences, there was no way to sample rare clonotypes. ICOS+CD38+ cTfh clonality correlated with the frequency of that population, and its change correlated with the change in circulating plasmablast frequency. With successive annual vaccinations, a recurrent oligoclonal ICOS+CD38+ cTfh response was recalled, and this response contained tetramer and AIM influenza-specific clonotypes. Day 7 ICOS+CD38+ clones were most often found later in ICOS-CD38- cTfh, suggesting that subset may serve as a memory reservoir.

The library was made by the immunoSEQ multiplex PCR assay. Adaptive Biotechnologies handled the TCRB amplification, library preparation, sequencing and preliminary bioinformatics at Survey level resolution. TCRB sequencing used multiplex PCR amplification of genomic DNA from sorted cTfh populations. As for how the authors treated the data: Clonality was calculated in R as 1 minus normalized Shannon entropy, and the Gini index was computed with the R package ineq. The overlap score was defined as the summed counts of shared sequences divided by the total counts of all sequences in both compared samples. Shared-clonotype significance used Fisher's exact test assuming a theoretical repertoire of 10^7 TCRB sequences. Here the immuneACCESS table is served through TCRdb, limited to in-frame sequences with V and J called. Missing clones are a known gap in these copies; in checked studies unresolved V genes cover under half, and the rest lacks a known reason. V and J calls and clone size are as listed in that table; D and trimming were resolved from the DNA. The sample table holds about 6,800 clones, of which approximately 90% were seen once. Around 0.75% of the sample is taken by the ten largest.

Sample time point, as interpreted from the label and publication: 2015-2016 season, 7 days after influenza vaccination. TCRB sequencing was used to follow sorted CD4 subsets from the blood of adults before and after they were given the seasonal inactivated influenza vaccine (Fluvarix). Subjects were considered eligible if community-dwelling and if influenza vaccine had not been received in the prior 6 months. Subjects were excluded for influenza vaccine contraindications, substance abuse, HIV/AIDS, active malignancy, immunomodulatory medication, or active illness such as respiratory infection. At each time point, about 35 to 100 mL of blood was collected. Circulating Tfh were defined as non-naive CD4+CXCR5+PD-1+ cells, and these cells were sorted into ICOS+CD38+ and ICOS-CD38- fractions. Ficoll-Paque PLUS or SepMate separation was used to isolate PBMC. Cell subsets were sorted from PBMC on a BD FACS Aria before DNA extraction.

V sheds 4 bases and J sheds 8 bases, leaving 17 bases between their ends. The cysteine opens and the phenylalanine closes a CDR3 of 13 amino acids. Solely the CDR3 DNA is kept, with 39 bases framed from the first base. CDR1 and CDR2, looked up from the germline V gene, are SQVTM and ANQGSEA. The sequencing used CXCR5+ CD38- circulating T follicular helper cells from blood, collected 7 days after influenza vaccination. The sample's cell subset or site label, in plain terms: circulating Tfh, non-naive CD4+CXCR5+PD-1+ (ICOS+CD38+ or ICOS-CD38-). The sequence is built from TRBV29-1 and TRBJ1-2; the D gene is perhaps TRBD1, from 5 matching bases. The origin of this receptor is an adult who received the influenza vaccine. In nucleotides, the sequence is TGCAGCGTTGCGTTCGGCAGGGCCGAAGGCTACACCTTC. The translation is CSVAFGRAEGYTF.